This T cell receptor beta chain was documented in a study of breast tumors, draining lymph nodes, adjacent tissues. Samples came from axillary lymph nodes draining the breast cancer. This clonotype occurred many times. From the multiplex PCR reads, TCRdb called clonotypes with MiXCR, one entry per CDR3 protein. The data contain some 150,000 distinct CDR3 sequences, under 25% of them singletons. The CDR3 runs to 15 residues. Germline V gene data show CDR1 as LGHNT and CDR2 as FRNRAP. Trimming stripped 5 bases from V and 0 bases from J, with 11 bases between. The sequenced sample was axillary lymph node tissue. This chain joins TRBV12-5 and TRBJ2-1; no firm D call. This receptor was identified in a female donor with breast cancer. Some clones in this sample may be carry-over from other donors' samples. As DNA, the CDR3 is TGTGCTAGTGGTCCCCCGAAGAGCTCCTACAATGAGCAGTTCTTC. It encodes CASGPPKSSYNEQFF.